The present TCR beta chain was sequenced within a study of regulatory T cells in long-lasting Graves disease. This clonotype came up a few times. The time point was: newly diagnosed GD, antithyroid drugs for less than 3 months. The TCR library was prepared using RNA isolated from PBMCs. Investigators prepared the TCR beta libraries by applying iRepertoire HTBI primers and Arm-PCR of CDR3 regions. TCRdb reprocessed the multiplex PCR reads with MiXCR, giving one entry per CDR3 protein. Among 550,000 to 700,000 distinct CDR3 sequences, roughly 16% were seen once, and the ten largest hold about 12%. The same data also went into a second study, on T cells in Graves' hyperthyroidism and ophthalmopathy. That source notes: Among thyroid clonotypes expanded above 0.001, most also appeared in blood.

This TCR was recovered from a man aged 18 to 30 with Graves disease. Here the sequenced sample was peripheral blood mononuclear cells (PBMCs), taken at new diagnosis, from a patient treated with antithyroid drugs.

CDR3 nucleotide sequence: TGTGCCACCAGTCTGGGTAGGGGCTACGAGCAGTACTTC. This encodes CATSLGRGYEQYF. This chain uses TRBV24-1 with TRBJ2-7; D might be TRBD1 (5 bases). The CDR3 spans 13 residues. Trimming shortened V by 6 bases and J by 3 bases, and 11 bases separated the two germline ends. The germline CDR1 and CDR2 sequences are KGHDR and SFDVKD.